The present T cell receptor (beta chain) was sequenced within a study of blood T cell repertoires in COVID-19. Study summary: COVID-19 samples, acute and convalescent, were from the United States, Italy and Spain. From T cells, B-cell-depleted T cells, or PBMCs came the material, which was cDNA or gDNA.

V was pared by 2 bases and J by 4 bases, with 12 bases between. From germline, CDR1 is MNHNY and CDR2 SVGAGI (reference sequence). The CDR3 spans 14 residues. Generated by immunoSEQ multiplex PCR, the TCRdb table keeps only in-frame clones and is missing some. The sample has fewer than 350,000 clones; 70% to 90% are singletons. The clonotype was recovered from a middle-aged woman with acute COVID-19. The J gene is TRBJ2-7, the V gene TRBV6-6; D might be TRBD1 (5 bases). The sequenced sample consisted of PBMCs or T cells enriched from blood (not recorded which). The CDR3 loop reads CASSYRQGKYEQYF. The CDR3 DNA is TGTGCCAGCAGTTACAGGCAGGGAAAATACGAGCAGTACTTC.